A single sample gave rise to the 4 T cell receptor beta chains below, sequenced in a study of T cell changes during pregnancy in multiple sclerosis. Sequencing used immunoSEQ multiplex PCR; TCRdb keeps in-frame clones, though not all of them. Found here are tens of thousands of clones, nearly 95% of them singletons; the top ten hold 0.75% to 1%. This sample comprised peripheral blood, obtained after pregnancy. Receptor source: a female donor with multiple sclerosis, enrolled in a pregnancy study.

The CDR3, as DNA: TGTGCCAGCTCCAGGCTAAGAAATGAGCAGTTCTTC. It encodes CASSRLRNEQFF. V and J are TRBV18 and TRBJ2-1; D remains ambiguous. The length of the CDR3 is 12 residues. V dropped 6 bases and J dropped 7 bases, with 10 bases sitting between them. Germline CDR1 and CDR2: KGHSH and LQKENI.

The chain links TRBV7-8 to TRBJ1-5; perhaps TRBD1 as D (6 bases). Per the germline V gene, CDR1 is SGHVS and CDR2 is FQNEAQ. Trimming removed 1 base at V and 7 bases at J, with 14 bases between. The CDR3 covers 15 residues. CDR3 amino acids: CASSLDNTGFQPQHF. DNA for the CDR3: TGTGCCAGCAGCTTAGATAATACAGGGTTCCAGCCCCAGCATTTT.

This clone was detected only once. The V and J genes are TRBV6-5 and TRBJ1-5, with 8 bases matching TRBD1. In germline, CDR1 is MNHEY, CDR2 SVGAGI. This CDR3 is 15 amino acids long. The V and J ends lost 6 bases and 5 bases, in that order; junction bases with no gene match: 9. The CDR3 here is CASSLGTGFDQPQHF. The CDR3 region has the DNA TGTGCCAGCAGCCTCGGGACAGGCTTTGATCAGCCCCAGCATTTT.

The rearrangement links TRBV7-2 to TRBJ1-2; D possibly corresponds to TRBD1 (5 bases). This CDR3 comprises 15 residues. Germline CDR1 reads SGHTA; CDR2 reads FQGNSA. V gave up 1 base and J gave up 8 bases, with 17 bases separating them. The chain's CDR3 is CASSLVLRVFEGYTF. In DNA form, the CDR3 reads TGTGCCAGCAGCTTAGTTCTCAGGGTTTTTGAGGGCTACACCTTC.